The present TCR beta chain was sequenced within a study of identical twins' blood T cells. This clonotype came up many times. CDR3 size: 15 residues. Germline V lookup: CDR1 SGHTA, CDR2 FQGNSA. V shed 1 base and J shed 5 bases, with 14 bases lying between them. TCR cDNA libraries came from RNA via a modified published protocol. In TCRdb, the 5' RACE reads were re-called with MiXCR into one record per CDR3 protein. The sample gives about 370,000 distinct CDR3 sequences, under 30% of which show up once; around 5.6% is in the top ten. The donors were healthy female monozygous twins, three pairs in total. Likely shared infections and vaccines: all three twin pairs were reared together.

This chain joins TRBV7-2 and TRBJ1-1; D gene uncertain. This sequence originates from a woman aged 18-55 years in good health. Source material: PBMCs. For the CDR3, the DNA is TGTGCCAGCAGCTTAGGTGTGGGGATGGGGACTGAAGCTTTCTTT. This encodes CASSLGVGMGTEAFF.